This entry lists 4 T cell receptor beta chains sequenced from one sample in a study of blood T cell repertoires in COVID-19 (dated by TCRdb to 2020 to 2022). Libraries were constructed by the immunoSEQ multiplex PCR assay. The immuneACCESS repertoire file appears here via TCRdb, limited to in-frame rearrangements. These files lack a portion of the clones; in checked studies, under half of the deficit traces to unresolved V genes, and the cause of the others is not known. The sample yields some 97,000 clones; 87% were counted once. Around 6.9% of the sample is taken by the ten largest. The sample taken for sequencing was peripheral blood. These receptors came from a man younger than 45 in a cohort sampled during active COVID-19.

The gene calls are TRBV19 and TRBJ2-3, with TRBD2 as a possible D gene (5 bases). Germline assignment: CDR1 LNHDA and CDR2 SQIVND (reference sequence). The CDR3 consists of 14 residues. V dropped 1 base and J dropped 3 bases, with 8 bases sitting between them. The CDR3 DNA reads as TGTGCCAGTAGTATAGGGAGGAATACAGATACGCAGTATTTT. Translation: CASSIGRNTDTQYF.

The V call is TRBV6-6, the J call TRBJ2-7; D is perhaps TRBD1 (6 bases). The CDR3 has 14 residues. The ends were cut back, 3 bases at V and 3 bases at J, with 12 bases in the middle. From germline, CDR1 is MNHNY and CDR2 SVGAGI (reference sequence). DNA of the CDR3: TGTGCCAGCAGTTATCGACAGGAAAGCTACGAGCAGTACTTC. It specifies CASSYRQESYEQYF.

The chain has TRBV10-1 and TRBJ2-7; D is possibly TRBD2 (5 bases). In germline, CDR1 is WNHNN, CDR2 SYGVQD (reference sequence). V lost 3 bases and J 2 bases, leaving 14 bases between the germline ends. This CDR3 has 15 residues. CDR3 in DNA: TGCGCCAGCAGTGATCCCGGGATAAGAACCTACGAGCAGTACTTC. The encoded protein is CASSDPGIRTYEQYF.

This chain links TRBV5-1 with TRBJ2-1; 9 bases fit TRBD1. Germline trimming cut 4 bases from V and 5 bases from J; bases unmatched to any gene: 16. Germline V gene data show CDR1 as SGHRS and CDR2 as YFSETQ. This CDR3 spans 18 amino acids. CDR3 protein: CASSGGTGRRDLNNEQFF. In nucleotides, the CDR3 is TGCGCCAGCAGCGGTGGGACAGGGAGGAGGGACCTTAACAATGAGCAGTTCTTC.